Presented here are 32 T cell receptor beta chains from one specimen sequenced in a study of blood T cell repertoires in COVID-19 (dated by TCRdb to about 2020). The method was the immunoSEQ multiplex PCR assay. TCRdb mirrors the immuneACCESS table, restricted to in-frame sequences. Some clones are absent from its copies; in checked studies, under half trace to an unresolved V gene, and the reason for the others is unknown. The sample table lists about 170,000 clones, roughly 85% of them with a count of one. The top ten hold around 17% of the sample. The sequenced sample consisted of PBMCs or T cells enriched from blood (not recorded which). The receptors shown here come from a woman aged 70-85 years in a cohort exposed to, infected with or recovered from COVID-19 (not recorded which).

This clone was picked up a small number of times. V gene TRBV10-3 combines with J gene TRBJ1-3; D call uncertain. CDR1 is ENHRY and CDR2 is SYGVKD in the germline V gene. Trimming stripped 7 bases from V and 0 bases from J, with 13 bases between. The CDR3 sequence is 15 residues long. CDR3 nucleotides: TGTGCCATCAAGCGAGGGCGTTCCTCTGGAAACACCATATATTTT. It translates to CAIKRGRSSGNTIYF.

In its sample, this clone was seen once. The chain is built from TRBV10-3 and TRBJ2-7; TRBD1 might be the D (6 bases). This CDR3 is built from 12 residues. V was pared by 5 bases and J by 2 bases, with 7 bases between. CDR1 is ENHRY and CDR2 is SYGVKD in the germline V gene. The CDR3 nucleotides are TGTGCCATCAGTAGGACAGCCTACGAGCAGTACTTC. Translated, it gives CAISRTAYEQYF.

The rearrangement links TRBV11-3 to TRBJ2-1, with D perhaps TRBD1 (6 bases). With 5 bases removed from V and 2 bases from J, the gap between germline ends came to 13 bases. CDR3 size: 15 residues. The germline gives CDR1 SGHNT, CDR2 YENEEA. The CDR3 is CASSAQGPTYNEQFF. The CDR3 coding sequence is TGTGCCAGCAGCGCACAGGGACCCACCTACAATGAGCAGTTCTTC.

This chain connects TRBV28 to TRBJ1-5; D might be TRBD1 (6 bases). CDR3 size: 14 residues. Trimming pared 5 bases from V and 4 bases from J, leaving 12 bases between. Germline CDR1 and CDR2: MDHEN and SYDVKM. The CDR3 loop reads CASSPGRGNQPQHF. CDR3 nucleotides: TGTGCCAGCAGTCCAGGGAGGGGGAATCAGCCCCAGCATTTT.

This chain connects TRBV11-3 to TRBJ1-1, with 8 bases lining up with TRBD1. Trimming took 1 base from V and 3 from J; bases not matched to a gene: 13. The germline V gene encodes CDR1 SGHNT and CDR2 YENEEA. This CDR3 is 18 amino acids long. The CDR3: CASSLAQGARVLDTEAFF. The CDR3 DNA sequence: TGTGCCAGCAGCTTAGCCCAGGGGGCGCGGGTGTTGGACACTGAAGCTTTCTTT.

J is TRBJ2-3 and V is TRBV7-3; TRBD2 aligns across 13 bases. V trimming: 4 bases; J trimming: 5 bases; junction bases outside the gene matches: 3. This CDR3 contains 15 residues. Germline lookup yields CDR1 SGHTA and CDR2 FQGTGA. The CDR3: CASSWTSGRGDTQYF. DNA for the CDR3: TGTGCCAGCAGCTGGACTAGCGGGAGAGGAGATACGCAGTATTTT.

V is TRBV28 and J is TRBJ2-5; possible D gene TRBD2, 6 bases. The CDR3 extends over 18 amino acids. V gave up 3 bases and J gave up 5 bases, with 25 bases separating them. Looked up from germline, CDR1 is MDHEN and CDR2 is SYDVKM. CDR3 protein: CASSLVGVGSFLGETQYF. CDR3 DNA: TGTGCCAGCAGTTTGGTTGGCGTCGGGAGCTTCTTAGGGGAGACCCAGTACTTC.

This chain connects TRBV5-1 to TRBJ2-5, with D perhaps matching TRBD2 (6 bases). Germline values: CDR1 SGHRS, CDR2 YFSETQ. This CDR3 contains 13 residues. The ends were cut back, 7 bases at V and 5 bases at J, with 15 bases in the middle. The CDR3, as DNA: TGCGCCAGCCAATATGAGGCGGGGGAGACCCAGTACTTC. Protein sequence: CASQYEAGETQYF. Complete variable domain (other parts from reference TRBV5-1 and TRBJ2-5): KAGVTQTPRYLIKTRGQQVTLSCSPISGHRSVSWYQQTPGQGLQFLFEYFSETQRNKGNFPGRFSGRQFSNSRSEMNVSTLELGDSALYLCASQYEAGETQYFGPGTRLLVL.

The chain couples TRBV2 to TRBJ2-1; tentatively, D is TRBD1 (6 bases). V dropped 0 bases and J dropped 2 bases, with 20 bases sitting between them. Germline V lookup: CDR1 SNHLY, CDR2 FYNNEI. The CDR3 consists of 19 residues. As DNA, the CDR3 is TGTGCCAGCAGTGAAGCGCTAGGACAGTCACGCCCAACCTACAATGAGCAGTTCTTC. Translating it yields CASSEALGQSRPTYNEQFF.

The chain uses TRBV30 and TRBJ1-2; the D is unclear. The CDR3 totals 13 residues. The germline CDR1 and CDR2 sequences are GTSNPN and SVGIG (reference sequence). The V end lost 4 bases, the J end lost 5 bases, and 14 bases lay between the germline ends. The CDR3 protein is CAWKRRGRYGYTF. The CDR3 DNA reads TGTGCCTGGAAGCGACGAGGTCGGTATGGCTACACCTTC.

This clone was seen a few times. V gene TRBV11-3 combines with J gene TRBJ2-1; D perhaps matches TRBD1 (6 bases). The germline V gene encodes CDR1 SGHNT and CDR2 YENEEA. This CDR3 comprises 15 residues. Trimming took off 5 bases at V and 0 bases at J, with 11 bases between the two ends. The CDR3 DNA reads TGTGCCAGCAGCCCAGGGGCGAGCTCCTACAATGAGCAGTTCTTC. It is translated as CASSPGASSYNEQFF.

The V and J genes are TRBV6-5 and TRBJ2-1; 8 bases line up with TRBD1. The ends lost 8 bases at V and 2 bases at J; junction bases unmatched: 8. This CDR3 contains 15 residues. Per germline, CDR1 MNHEY and CDR2 SVGAGI. The CDR3 loop reads CASGQGTGTYNEQFF. The DNA for the CDR3 is TGTGCCAGCGGACAGGGAACCGGCACCTACAATGAGCAGTTCTTC.

This chain uses TRBV3-1 (or the pseudogene TRBV3-2) with TRBJ2-1, with 10 bases fitting TRBD2. CDR1 LGHDT and CDR2 YNNKEL come from the germline V gene (reference sequence). Unmatched junction bases numbered 15, after V lost 3 bases and J lost 1 base. The CDR3 is 20 amino acids. CDR3 sequence: CASSHPPRGLASSSYNEQFF. CDR3 DNA sequence: TGTGCCAGCAGCCATCCCCCAAGGGGACTAGCGAGTTCATCCTACAATGAGCAGTTCTTC.

The chain combines TRBV27 with TRBJ1-6, with 7 bases identical to TRBD1. The CDR3 has 15 residues. Germline assignment: CDR1 MNHEY and CDR2 SMNVEV (reference sequence). The V segment lost 6 bases and the J segment 12 bases; nucleotides outside the gene matches: 14. The CDR3 is CASRPLRGGDLPLHF. In DNA form, the CDR3 reads TGTGCCAGCAGGCCCCTCCGAGGGGGCGATTTACCCCTCCACTTT.

The rearrangement links TRBV7-3 to TRBJ2-3; TRBD2 agrees at 7 bases. From germline, CDR1 is SGHTA and CDR2 FQGTGA. With V trimmed by 0 bases and J by 3 bases, 0 bases remained unmatched. There are 14 residues in the CDR3. The CDR3 bases are TGTGCCAGCAGCTTAACCGGGAGGACAGATACGCAGTATTTT. Translated, it gives CASSLTGRTDTQYF.

This chain links TRBV3-1 (or the pseudogene TRBV3-2) with TRBJ1-6; D remains unclear. The ends were cut back, 1 base at V and 7 bases at J, with 2 bases in the middle. CDR3 length equals 12 residues. Germline CDR1 is LGHDT and CDR2 is YNNKEL (reference sequence). The CDR3 loop is CASSQANSPLHF. The CDR3, as DNA: TGTGCCAGCAGCCAAGCAAATTCACCCCTCCACTTT.

The chain has TRBV2 and TRBJ1-3, with a weak D call TRBD1 (5 bases). This CDR3 has 14 residues. V was clipped by 5 bases and J by 2 bases, with 10 bases between them. Germline-derived CDR1 and CDR2 are SNHLY and FYNNEI. The CDR3: CASSLGVPGNTIYF. CDR3 in DNA: TGTGCCAGCAGTTTAGGGGTCCCTGGAAACACCATATATTTT.

J is TRBJ2-3 and V is TRBV7-9, with D unclear. Per the germline V gene, CDR1 is SEHNR and CDR2 is FQNEAQ (reference sequence). The CDR3 sequence is 17 residues long. The V and J ends lost 5 bases and 0 bases respectively, with 18 bases between them. The CDR3 DNA reads TGTGCCAGCAGCCTCAGGCCGGCAGAATTTAGCACAGATACGCAGTATTTT. Its translation: CASSLRPAEFSTDTQYF.

The J gene is TRBJ2-7, the V gene TRBV28, with D unresolved. CDR3 length equals 12 residues. The germline V gene has CDR1 MDHEN and CDR2 SYDVKM. Trimming cost V 1 base and J 6 bases, with 7 bases left between them. The CDR3: CASSLFLFEQYF. The CDR3 DNA is TGTGCCAGCAGTTTATTCCTTTTCGAGCAGTACTTC. Variable domain in full (rest from reference TRBV28 and TRBJ2-7): DVKVTQSSRYLVKRTGEKVFLECVQDMDHENMFWYRQDPGLGLRLIYFSYDVKMKEKGDIPEGYSVSREKKERFSLILESASTNQTSMYLCASSLFLFEQYFGPGTRLTVT.

V gene TRBV5-1 combines with J gene TRBJ1-1, with 7 positions matching TRBD1. After removal of 4 bases from V and 5 bases from J, the junction contained 11 bases not matched to a gene. The V gene's germline CDR1 is SGHRS and CDR2 YFSETQ. This CDR3 spans 15 amino acids. The CDR3 DNA is TGCGCCAGCAGCCGCTCCGGGACAGTTAATACTGAAGCTTTCTTT. It specifies CASSRSGTVNTEAFF.

This chain uses TRBV10-3 with TRBJ2-5; D remains unclear. This CDR3 contains 13 residues. Germline V gives CDR1 ENHRY, CDR2 SYGVKD. The ends were cut back, 0 bases at V and 5 bases at J, with 7 bases in the middle. CDR3 nucleotide sequence: TGTGCCATCAGTGAGTCTCCAGGCGAGACCCAGTACTTC. As protein: CAISESPGETQYF.

This clone was observed a handful of times. This sequence joins TRBV4-3 and TRBJ2-6; 8 bases map to TRBD1. CDR3 length: 16 residues. The germline CDR1 and CDR2 sequences are LGHNA and YSLEER. Trimming removed 3 bases from V and 1 base from J; junction bases left unmatched: 2. The CDR3 nucleotides are TGCGCCAGCAGCCACCGACAGGGGTCTGGGGCCAACGTCCTGACTTTC. This encodes CASSHRQGSGANVLTF.

This sequence joins TRBV19 and TRBJ1-4, with D unclear. The V gene's germline CDR1 is LNHDA and CDR2 SQIVND (reference sequence). With 4 bases removed from V and 0 bases from J, the gap between germline ends came to 15 bases. The length of the CDR3 is 17 residues. CDR3: CASSTPTQAPTNEKLFF. CDR3 coding DNA: TGTGCCAGTAGTACCCCCACCCAAGCTCCAACTAATGAAAAACTGTTTTTT.

The V gene is TRBV2, the J gene TRBJ2-1; tentatively, D is TRBD2 (5 bases). Deletions cut 8 bases from V and 6 bases from J, with 14 bases between. This CDR3 has 13 amino acids. Per the germline V gene, CDR1 is SNHLY and CDR2 is FYNNEI. This CDR3 reads CASFPGFGNEQFF. CDR3 bases: TGTGCCAGCTTTCCGGGGTTTGGCAATGAGCAGTTCTTC. Filled out from reference TRBV2 and TRBJ2-1, the complete variable domain reads EPEVTQTPSHQVTQMGQEVILRCVPISNHLYFYWYRQILGQKVEFLVSFYNNEISEKSEIFDDQFSVERPDGSNFTLKIRSTKLEDSAMYFCASFPGFGNEQFFGPGTRLTVL.

The chain employs TRBV5-8 and TRBJ1-5; D not resolved. Trimming left V 0 bases short and J 4 bases short, with 8 bases between. The CDR3 runs to 14 residues. Looked up from germline, CDR1 is SGHTS and CDR2 is YDEGEE. The CDR3 region has the DNA TGTGCCAGCAGCTTGGAGTTCGGTAATCAGCCCCAGCATTTT. Residues: CASSLEFGNQPQHF.

This chain joins TRBV28 and TRBJ2-7; 7 positions match TRBD1. CDR3 length: 15 residues. V was pared by 3 bases and J by 2 bases, with 7 bases of the junction left unmatched. Germline V lookup: CDR1 MDHEN, CDR2 SYDVKM. CDR3 amino acids: CASSFRTGPTYEQYF. In nucleotides, the CDR3 is TGTGCCAGCAGTTTCCGGACAGGTCCGACCTACGAGCAGTACTTC.

This clone is a singleton in its sample. This chain connects TRBV20-1 to TRBJ1-2; D gene uncertain. Trimming took 3 bases from V and 2 from J, leaving 13 bases between them. Germline V gene lookup returns CDR1 DFQATT and CDR2 SNEGSKA (reference sequence). The CDR3 consists of 14 residues. Here the CDR3 reads CSASYAELNYGYTF. The CDR3 DNA follows: TGCAGTGCTAGTTATGCGGAACTAAACTATGGCTACACCTTC.

This clone was seen only once. V and J are TRBV7-2 and TRBJ2-7, with a weak D call TRBD1 (6 bases). Germline V gene data show CDR1 as SGHTA and CDR2 as FQGNSA. There are 19 residues in the CDR3. V was pared by 0 bases and J by 0 bases, with 21 bases between. The CDR3 protein is CASSLARIGRGQSSYEQYF. For the CDR3, the DNA is TGTGCCAGCAGCTTAGCGCGCATAGGCAGGGGCCAAAGCTCCTACGAGCAGTACTTC.

This clone was detected a few times. The chain's CDR3 is CATSPRDTDAEQYF. The CDR3, as DNA: TGTGCCACCAGCCCCCGGGACACAGACGCCGAGCAGTACTTC. This sequence joins TRBV15 and TRBJ2-7; tentative D call: TRBD1 (6 bases). The V and J ends lost 5 bases and 6 bases respectively, with 17 bases between them. CDR3 length: 14 amino acids. Per germline, CDR1 LNHNV and CDR2 YYDKDF (reference sequence). The full variable domain, in which reference TRBV15 and TRBJ2-7 provide the parts outside the CDR3, is DAMVIQNPRYQVTQFGKPVTLSCSQTLNHNVMYWYQQKSSQAPKLLFHYYDKDFNNEADTPDNFQSRRPNTSFCFLDIRSPGLGDTAMYLCATSPRDTDAEQYFGPGTRLTVT.

Ten or more counts support this clone. The chain is built from TRBV6-5 and TRBJ2-1, with a possible D match to TRBD2 (6 bases). The V end lost 2 bases, the J end lost 10 bases, and 18 bases lay between the germline ends. Germline CDR1 is MNHEY and CDR2 is SVGAGI. The CDR3 extends over 15 amino acids. The CDR3 region has the DNA TGTGCCAGCAGTTACGAGGGACTGACTCTGAGGGAGCAGTTCTTC. Protein sequence: CASSYEGLTLREQFF.

This rearrangement joins TRBV10-3 to TRBJ1-2, with D hard to call. The CDR3 is made up of 15 amino acids. Trimming took off 2 bases at V and 3 bases at J, with 13 bases between the two ends. Looked up from germline, CDR1 is ENHRY and CDR2 is SYGVKD. Written as DNA, the CDR3 is TGTGCCATCAGTGAGACCCGGGGAACATACTATGGCTACACCTTC. Translation: CAISETRGTYYGYTF.

This chain links TRBV7-2 with TRBJ2-1; weak D call: TRBD1 (5 bases). The V gene's germline CDR1 is SGHTA and CDR2 FQGNSA. V lost 7 bases to trimming and J lost 10 bases, with 26 bases between them. The CDR3 spans 16 residues. The CDR3 DNA reads TGTGCCAGCACCGCCGTACAGACAGACGAGCTGGGGGAGCAGTTCTTC. Amino acids: CASTAVQTDELGEQFF.